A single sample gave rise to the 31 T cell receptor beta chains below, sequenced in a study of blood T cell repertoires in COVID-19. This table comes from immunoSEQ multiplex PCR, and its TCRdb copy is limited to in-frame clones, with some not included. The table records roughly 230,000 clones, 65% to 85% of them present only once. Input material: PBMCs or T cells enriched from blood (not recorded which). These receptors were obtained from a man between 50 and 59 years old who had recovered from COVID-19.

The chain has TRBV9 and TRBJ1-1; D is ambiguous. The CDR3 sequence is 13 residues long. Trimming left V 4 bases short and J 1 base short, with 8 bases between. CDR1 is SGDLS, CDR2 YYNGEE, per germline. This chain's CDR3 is CASSFRWNTEAFF. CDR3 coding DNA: TGTGCCAGCAGCTTCAGGTGGAACACTGAAGCTTTCTTT.

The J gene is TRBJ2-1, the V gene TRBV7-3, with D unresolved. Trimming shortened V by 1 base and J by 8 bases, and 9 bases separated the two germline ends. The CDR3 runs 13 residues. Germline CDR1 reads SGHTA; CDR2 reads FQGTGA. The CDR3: CASSLRVFDEQFF. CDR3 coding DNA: TGTGCCAGCAGCTTAAGAGTATTCGATGAGCAGTTCTTC. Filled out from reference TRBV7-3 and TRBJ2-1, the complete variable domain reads GAGVSQTPSNKVTEKGKYVELRCDPISGHTALYWYRQSLGQGPEFLIYFQGTGAADDSGLPNDRFFAVRPEGSVSTLKIQRTERGDSAVYLCASSLRVFDEQFFGPGTRLTVL.

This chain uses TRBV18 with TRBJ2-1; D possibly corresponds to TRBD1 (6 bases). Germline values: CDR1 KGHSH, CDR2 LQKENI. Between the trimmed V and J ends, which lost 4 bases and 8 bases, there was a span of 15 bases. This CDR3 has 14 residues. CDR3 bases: TGTGCCAGCTCACGGGGGACATTCGAGGATGAGCAGTTCTTC. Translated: CASSRGTFEDEQFF.

CDR3 DNA: TGTGCCACCAGCTCCGTCCTTGGAGGGGTCTACAATGAGCAGTTCTTC. It yields the protein CATSSVLGGVYNEQFF. The chain is built from TRBV15 and TRBJ2-1; D possibly corresponds to TRBD2 (6 bases). The ends were cut back, 5 bases at V and 3 bases at J, with 17 bases in the middle. This CDR3 is 16 amino acids long. Per the germline V gene, CDR1 is LNHNV and CDR2 is YYDKDF (reference sequence).

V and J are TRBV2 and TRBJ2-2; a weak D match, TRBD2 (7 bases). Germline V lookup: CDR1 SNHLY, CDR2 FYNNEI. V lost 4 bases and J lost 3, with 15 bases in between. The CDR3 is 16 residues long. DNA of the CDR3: TGTGCCAGCAGTGTGGGGGGGCGAAGGCACACCGGGGAGCTGTTTTTT. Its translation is CASSVGGRRHTGELFF. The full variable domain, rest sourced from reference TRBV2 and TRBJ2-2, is EPEVTQTPSHQVTQMGQEVILRCVPISNHLYFYWYRQILGQKVEFLVSFYNNEISEKSEIFDDQFSVERPDGSNFTLKIRSTKLEDSAMYFCASSVGGRRHTGELFFGEGSRLTVL.

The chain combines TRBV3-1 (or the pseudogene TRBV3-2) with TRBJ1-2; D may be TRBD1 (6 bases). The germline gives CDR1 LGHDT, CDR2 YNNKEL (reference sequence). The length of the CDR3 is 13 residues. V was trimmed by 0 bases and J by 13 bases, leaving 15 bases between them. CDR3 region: CASSQDPGRGITF. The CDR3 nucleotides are TGTGCCAGCAGCCAAGATCCCGGCAGGGGAATCACCTTC.

The CDR3 DNA follows: TGTGCCAGCAGCGAAGGGGGAGAGACCCAGTACTTC. This encodes CASSEGGETQYF. The chain is built from TRBV9 and TRBJ2-5; TRBD1 is a possible D gene (6 bases). V was trimmed by 3 bases and J by 4 bases, leaving 7 bases between them. Germline V gene lookup returns CDR1 SGDLS and CDR2 YYNGEE. The CDR3 consists of 12 residues.

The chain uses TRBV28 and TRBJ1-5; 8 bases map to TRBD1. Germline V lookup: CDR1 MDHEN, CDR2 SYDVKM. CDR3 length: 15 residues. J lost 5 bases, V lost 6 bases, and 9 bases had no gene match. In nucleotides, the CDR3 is TGTGCCAGCAGCCCACCGGGACAGGTTTATCAGCCCCAGCATTTT. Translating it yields CASSPPGQVYQPQHF.

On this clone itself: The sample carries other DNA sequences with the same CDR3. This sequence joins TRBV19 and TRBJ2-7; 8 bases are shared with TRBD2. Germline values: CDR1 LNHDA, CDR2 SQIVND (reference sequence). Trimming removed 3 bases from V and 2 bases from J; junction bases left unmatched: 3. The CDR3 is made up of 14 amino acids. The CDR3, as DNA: TGTGCCAGTAGTATTCTAGCGGGCACCTACGAGCAGTACTTC. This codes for CASSILAGTYEQYF.

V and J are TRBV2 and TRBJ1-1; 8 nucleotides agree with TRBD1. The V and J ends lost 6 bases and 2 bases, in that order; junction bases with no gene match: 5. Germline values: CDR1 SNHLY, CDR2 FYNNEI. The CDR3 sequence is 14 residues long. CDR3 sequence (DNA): TGTGCCAGCAGCGAGGACAGGGCTAACACTGAAGCTTTCTTT. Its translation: CASSEDRANTEAFF.

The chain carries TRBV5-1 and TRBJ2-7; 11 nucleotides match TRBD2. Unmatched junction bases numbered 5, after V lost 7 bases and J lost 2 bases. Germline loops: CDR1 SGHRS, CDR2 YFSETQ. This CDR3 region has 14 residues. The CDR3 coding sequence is TGCGCCAGCGCAGATAGCGGGGGGGCCTACGAGCAGTACTTC. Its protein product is CASADSGGAYEQYF. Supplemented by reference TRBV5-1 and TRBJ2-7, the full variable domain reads KAGVTQTPRYLIKTRGQQVTLSCSPISGHRSVSWYQQTPGQGLQFLFEYFSETQRNKGNFPGRFSGRQFSNSRSEMNVSTLELGDSALYLCASADSGGAYEQYFGPGTRLTVT.

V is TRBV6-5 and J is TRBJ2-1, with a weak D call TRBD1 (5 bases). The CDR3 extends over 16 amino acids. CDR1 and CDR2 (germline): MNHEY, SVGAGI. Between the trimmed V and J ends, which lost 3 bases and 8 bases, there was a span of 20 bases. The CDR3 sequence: CASSYQAQALNHEQFF. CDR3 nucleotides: TGTGCCAGCAGTTATCAGGCACAGGCCCTAAATCATGAGCAGTTCTTC.

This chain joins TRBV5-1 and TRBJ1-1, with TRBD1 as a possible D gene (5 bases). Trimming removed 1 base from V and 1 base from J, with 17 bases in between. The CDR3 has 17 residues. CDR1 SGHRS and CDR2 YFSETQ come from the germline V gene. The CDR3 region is CASSLSLLGGRNTEAFF. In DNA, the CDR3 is TGCGCCAGCAGCTTGTCTCTGCTCGGGGGAAGGAACACTGAAGCTTTCTTT. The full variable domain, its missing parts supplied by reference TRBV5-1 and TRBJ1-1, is KAGVTQTPRYLIKTRGQQVTLSCSPISGHRSVSWYQQTPGQGLQFLFEYFSETQRNKGNFPGRFSGRQFSNSRSEMNVSTLELGDSALYLCASSLSLLGGRNTEAFFGQGTRLTVV.

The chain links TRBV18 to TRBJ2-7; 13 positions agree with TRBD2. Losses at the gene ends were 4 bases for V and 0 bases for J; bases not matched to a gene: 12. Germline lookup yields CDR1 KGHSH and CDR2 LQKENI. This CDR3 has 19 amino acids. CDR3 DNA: TGTGCCAGCTCACTTGGGACTAGCGGGATCTCTAGCTCCTCCTACGAGCAGTACTTC. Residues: CASSLGTSGISSSSYEQYF.

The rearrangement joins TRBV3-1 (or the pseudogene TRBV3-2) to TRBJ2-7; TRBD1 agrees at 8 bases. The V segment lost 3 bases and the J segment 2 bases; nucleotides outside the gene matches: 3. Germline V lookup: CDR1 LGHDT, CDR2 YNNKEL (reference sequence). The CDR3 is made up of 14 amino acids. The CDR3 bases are TGTGCCAGCAGCCACGGGACAGGTACCTACGAGCAGTACTTC. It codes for CASSHGTGTYEQYF.

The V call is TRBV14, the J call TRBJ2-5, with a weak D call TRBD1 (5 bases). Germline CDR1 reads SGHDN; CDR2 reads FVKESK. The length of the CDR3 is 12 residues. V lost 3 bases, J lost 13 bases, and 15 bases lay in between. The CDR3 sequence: CASSQWGSGRYF. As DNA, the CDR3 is TGTGCCAGCAGCCAGTGGGGCAGTGGCCGGTACTTC.

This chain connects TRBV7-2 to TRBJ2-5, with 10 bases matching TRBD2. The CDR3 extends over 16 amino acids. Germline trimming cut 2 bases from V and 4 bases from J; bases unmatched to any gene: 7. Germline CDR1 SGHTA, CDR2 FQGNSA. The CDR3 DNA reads TGTGCCAGCAGCTTAATTCCAGCGGGAGGGCGAGAGACCCAGTACTTC. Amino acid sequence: CASSLIPAGGRETQYF.

The CDR3 DNA sequence: TGTGCCAGCAGCTTAGGGGGACTAGCTTACAATGAGCAGTTCTTC. It is translated as CASSLGGLAYNEQFF. The J gene is TRBJ2-1, the V gene TRBV7-2; TRBD2 matches at 9 bases. Germline V CDR1 and CDR2: SGHTA, FQGNSA. V lost 1 base, J lost 4 bases, and 2 bases stayed unmatched. The CDR3 runs to 15 residues.

This CDR3 is CASSGGTSGPTDTQYF. The CDR3 DNA sequence: TGTGCCAGCAGCGGGGGGACTAGCGGCCCAACAGATACGCAGTATTTT. The J gene is TRBJ2-3, the V gene TRBV3-1 (or the pseudogene TRBV3-2); the match to TRBD2 covers 11 bases. J lost 3 bases, V lost 5 bases, and 7 bases had no gene match. Looked up from germline, CDR1 is LGHDT and CDR2 is YNNKEL (reference sequence). This CDR3 has 16 residues.

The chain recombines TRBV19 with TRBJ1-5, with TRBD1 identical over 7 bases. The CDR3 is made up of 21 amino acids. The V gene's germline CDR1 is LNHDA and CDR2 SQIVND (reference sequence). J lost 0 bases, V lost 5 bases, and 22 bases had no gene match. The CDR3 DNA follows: TGTGCCAGTAGTTCTAGGGGGCCCTTCAATATCCTTCTGAATAGCAATCAGCCCCAGCATTTT. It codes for CASSSRGPFNILLNSNQPQHF.

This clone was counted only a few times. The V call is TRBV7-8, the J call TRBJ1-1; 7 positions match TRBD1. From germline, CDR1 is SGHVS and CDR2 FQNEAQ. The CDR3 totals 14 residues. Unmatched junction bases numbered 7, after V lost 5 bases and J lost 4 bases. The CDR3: CASSVQGIGTEAFF. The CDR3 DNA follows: TGTGCCAGCAGCGTACAGGGGATTGGCACTGAAGCTTTCTTT.

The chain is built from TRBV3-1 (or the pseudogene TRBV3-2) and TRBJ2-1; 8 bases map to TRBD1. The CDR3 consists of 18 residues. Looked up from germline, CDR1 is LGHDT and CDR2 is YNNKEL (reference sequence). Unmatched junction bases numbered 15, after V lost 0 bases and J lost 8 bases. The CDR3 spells CASSQDGGQGGLLDEQFF. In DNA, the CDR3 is TGTGCCAGCAGCCAAGATGGAGGACAGGGAGGTCTTTTGGATGAGCAGTTCTTC.

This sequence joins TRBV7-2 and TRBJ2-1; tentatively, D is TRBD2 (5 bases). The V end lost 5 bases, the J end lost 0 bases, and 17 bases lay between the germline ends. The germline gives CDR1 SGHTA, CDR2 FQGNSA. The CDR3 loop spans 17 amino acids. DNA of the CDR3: TGTGCCAGCAGCCCAACTTCGGGGTGGGGCTCCTACAATGAGCAGTTCTTC. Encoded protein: CASSPTSGWGSYNEQFF.

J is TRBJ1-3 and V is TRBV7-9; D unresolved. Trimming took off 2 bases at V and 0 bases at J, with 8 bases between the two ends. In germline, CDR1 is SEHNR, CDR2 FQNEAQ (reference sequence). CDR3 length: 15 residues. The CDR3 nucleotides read TGTGCCAGCAGCTTAAGCGGAAACTCTGGAAACACCATATATTTT. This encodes CASSLSGNSGNTIYF.

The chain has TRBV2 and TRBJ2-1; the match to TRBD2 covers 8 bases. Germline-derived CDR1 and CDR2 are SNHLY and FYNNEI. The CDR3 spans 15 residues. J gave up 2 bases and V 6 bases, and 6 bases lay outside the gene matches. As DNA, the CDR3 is TGTGCCAGCAGGGTGCTAGCGGGCGCCTACAATGAGCAGTTCTTC. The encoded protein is CASRVLAGAYNEQFF.

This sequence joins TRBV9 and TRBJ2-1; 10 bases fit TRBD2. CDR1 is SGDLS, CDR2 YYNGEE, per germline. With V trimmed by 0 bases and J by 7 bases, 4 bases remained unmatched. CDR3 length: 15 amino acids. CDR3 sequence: CASSVGLAGVNEQFF. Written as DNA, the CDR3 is TGTGCCAGCAGCGTAGGACTAGCGGGCGTTAATGAGCAGTTCTTC. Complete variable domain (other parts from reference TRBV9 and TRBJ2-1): DSGVTQTPKHLITATGQRVTLRCSPRSGDLSVYWYQQSLDQGLQFLIQYYNGEERAKGNILERFSAQQFPDLHSELNLSSLELGDSALYFCASSVGLAGVNEQFFGPGTRLTVL.

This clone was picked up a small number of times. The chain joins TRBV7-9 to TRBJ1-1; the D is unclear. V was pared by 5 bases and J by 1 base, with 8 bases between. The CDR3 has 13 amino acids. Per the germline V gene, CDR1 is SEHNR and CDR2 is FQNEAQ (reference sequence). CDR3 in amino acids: CASSGQANTEAFF. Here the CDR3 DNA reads TGTGCCAGCAGCGGGCAGGCGAACACTGAAGCTTTCTTT.

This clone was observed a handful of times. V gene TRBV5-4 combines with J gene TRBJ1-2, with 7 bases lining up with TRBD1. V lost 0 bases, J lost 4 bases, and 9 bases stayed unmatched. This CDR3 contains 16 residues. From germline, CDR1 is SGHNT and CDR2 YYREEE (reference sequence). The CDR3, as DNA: TGTGCCAGCAGCTTGGGACAGGGTAAACTGCCCTATGGCTACACCTTC. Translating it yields CASSLGQGKLPYGYTF. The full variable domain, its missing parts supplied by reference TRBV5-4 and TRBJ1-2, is ETGVTQSPTHLIKTRGQQVTLRCSSQSGHNTVSWYQQALGQGPQFIFQYYREEENGRGNFPPRFSGLQFPNYSSELNVNALELDDSALYLCASSLGQGKLPYGYTFGSGTRLTVV.

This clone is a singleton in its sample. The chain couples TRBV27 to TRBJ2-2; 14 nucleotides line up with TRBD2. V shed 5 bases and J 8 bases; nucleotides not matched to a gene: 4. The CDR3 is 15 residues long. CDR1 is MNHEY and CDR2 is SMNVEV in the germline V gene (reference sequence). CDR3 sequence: CASSGGTSGRGELFF. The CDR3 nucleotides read TGTGCCAGCAGTGGTGGGACTAGCGGGAGAGGGGAGCTGTTTTTT.

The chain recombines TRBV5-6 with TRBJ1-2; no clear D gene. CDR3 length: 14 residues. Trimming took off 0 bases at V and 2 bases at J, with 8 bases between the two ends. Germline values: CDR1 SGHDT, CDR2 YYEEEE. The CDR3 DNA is TGTGCCAGCAGCTTGGGGGAGCGGAACTATGGCTACACCTTC. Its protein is CASSLGERNYGYTF.

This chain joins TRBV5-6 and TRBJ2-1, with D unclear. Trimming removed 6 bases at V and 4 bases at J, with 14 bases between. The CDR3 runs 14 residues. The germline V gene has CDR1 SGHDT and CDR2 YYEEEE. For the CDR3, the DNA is TGTGCCAGCAACGAGCCTAGTCGATACAATGAGCAGTTCTTC. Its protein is CASNEPSRYNEQFF.